The table lists the clone carrying this TCR beta chain with a few counts. As yet, its antigen is unknown. Assay used: immunoSEQ multiplex PCR; TCRdb lists only in-frame clones, some missing. Of about 3,000 clones listed, around 86% are singletons. CDR1 and CDR2 from the germline V gene are SGHRS and YFSETQ. The CDR3 length is 14 residues. V lost 3 bases and J lost 5, with 14 bases in between. The data were obtained in a study of T cell repertoires in ileal Crohn's disease. Study-level information: Postoperative therapy was given to about half: roughly 11 thiopurines, some 18 anti-TNF agents.

Time point indicated: neoterminal ileum biopsy at postoperative endoscopy, about 6 months after surgery. General study results and limits: Endoscopic recurrence occurred in every patient whose clonality exceeded 26.8%. Mucosal expansions were suggested to be mainly CD8 T cells.

The sequence was collected from an adult with Crohn's disease. Sequences were obtained from ileal tissue. V is TRBV5-1 and J is TRBJ2-5; a weak D match, TRBD2 (6 bases). CDR3 coding DNA: TGCGCCAGCAGCTACCAACTAGCTAGGGAGACCCAGTACTTC. Translation: CASSYQLARETQYF.